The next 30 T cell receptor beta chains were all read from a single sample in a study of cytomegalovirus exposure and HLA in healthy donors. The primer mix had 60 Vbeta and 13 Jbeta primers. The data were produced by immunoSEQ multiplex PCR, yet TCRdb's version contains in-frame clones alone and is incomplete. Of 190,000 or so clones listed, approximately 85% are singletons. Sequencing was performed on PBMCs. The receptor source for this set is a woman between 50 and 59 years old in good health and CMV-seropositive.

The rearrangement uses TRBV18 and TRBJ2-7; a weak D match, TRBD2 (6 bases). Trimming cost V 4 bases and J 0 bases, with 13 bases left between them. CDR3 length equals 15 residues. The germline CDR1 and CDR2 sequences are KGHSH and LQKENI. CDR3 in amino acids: CASSLGGGPSYEQYF. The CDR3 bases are TGTGCCAGCTCACTCGGGGGAGGTCCCTCCTACGAGCAGTACTTC.

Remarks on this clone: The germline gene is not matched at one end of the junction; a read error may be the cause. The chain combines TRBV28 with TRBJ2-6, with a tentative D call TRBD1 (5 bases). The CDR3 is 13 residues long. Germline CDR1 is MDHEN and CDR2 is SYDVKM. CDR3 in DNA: TGTGCCAGCAGTAAATCTGGGGCCAACGGCCTGACTTTC. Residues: CASSKSGANGLTF. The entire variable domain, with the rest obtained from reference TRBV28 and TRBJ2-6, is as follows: DVKVTQSSRYLVKRTGEKVFLECVQDMDHENMFWYRQDPGLGLRLIYFSYDVKMKEKGDIPEGYSVSREKKERFSLILESASTNQTSMYLCASSKSGANGLTFGAGSRLTVL.

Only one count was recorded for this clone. The CDR3 DNA is TGCGCCAGCAGCTCCGTGTCGGACAGCCTAGCCAAAAACATTCAGTACTTC. Its translation: CASSSVSDSLAKNIQYF. The rearrangement uses TRBV5-1 and TRBJ2-4, with TRBD1 as a possible D gene (6 bases). V lost 3 bases and J lost 0, with 16 bases in between. The CDR3 sequence is 17 residues long. Per the germline V gene, CDR1 is SGHRS and CDR2 is YFSETQ. Full variable domain (outside the CDR3, taken from reference TRBV5-1 and TRBJ2-4): KAGVTQTPRYLIKTRGQQVTLSCSPISGHRSVSWYQQTPGQGLQFLFEYFSETQRNKGNFPGRFSGRQFSNSRSEMNVSTLELGDSALYLCASSSVSDSLAKNIQYFGAGTRLSVL.

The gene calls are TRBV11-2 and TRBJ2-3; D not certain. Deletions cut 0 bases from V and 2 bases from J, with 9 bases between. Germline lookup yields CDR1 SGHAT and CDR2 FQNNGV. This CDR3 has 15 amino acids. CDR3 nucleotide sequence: TGTGCCAGCAGCTTAGATGGAGTTGCCACAGATACGCAGTATTTT. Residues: CASSLDGVATDTQYF. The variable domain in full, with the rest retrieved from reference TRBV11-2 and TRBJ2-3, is EAGVAQSPRYKIIEKRQSVAFWCNPISGHATLYWYQQILGQGPKLLIQFQNNGVVDDSQLPKDRFSAERLKGVDSTLKIQPAKLEDSAVYLCASSLDGVATDTQYFGPGTRLTVL.

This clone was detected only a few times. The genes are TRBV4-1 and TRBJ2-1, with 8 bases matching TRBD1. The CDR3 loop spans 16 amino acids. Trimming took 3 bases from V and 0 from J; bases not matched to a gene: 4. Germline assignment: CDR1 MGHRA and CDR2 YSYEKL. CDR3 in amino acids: CASSHRTGSSYNEQFF. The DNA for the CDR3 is TGCGCCAGCAGCCACCGGACAGGGAGCTCCTACAATGAGCAGTTCTTC.

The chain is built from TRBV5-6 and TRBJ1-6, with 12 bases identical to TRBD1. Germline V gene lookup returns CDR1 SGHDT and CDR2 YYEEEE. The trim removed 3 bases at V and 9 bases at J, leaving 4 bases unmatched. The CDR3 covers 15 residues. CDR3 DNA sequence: TGTGCCAGCAGCTCTGGGACAGGGGGCGTTTCACCCCTCCACTTT. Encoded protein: CASSSGTGGVSPLHF.

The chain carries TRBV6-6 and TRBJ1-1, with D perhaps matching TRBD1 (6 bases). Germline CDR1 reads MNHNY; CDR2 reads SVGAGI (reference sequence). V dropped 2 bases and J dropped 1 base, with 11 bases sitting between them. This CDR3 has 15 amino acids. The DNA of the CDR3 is TGTGCCAGCAGTTACCCACAGGGTCCGAACACTGAAGCTTTCTTT. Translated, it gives CASSYPQGPNTEAFF.

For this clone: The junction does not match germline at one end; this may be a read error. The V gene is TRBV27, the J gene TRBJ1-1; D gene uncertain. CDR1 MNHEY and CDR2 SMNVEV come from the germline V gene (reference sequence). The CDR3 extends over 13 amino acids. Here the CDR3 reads CASSSDLKTEAFF. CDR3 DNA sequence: TGTGCCAGCAGTTCCGACTTGAAGACTGAAGCTTTCTTT.

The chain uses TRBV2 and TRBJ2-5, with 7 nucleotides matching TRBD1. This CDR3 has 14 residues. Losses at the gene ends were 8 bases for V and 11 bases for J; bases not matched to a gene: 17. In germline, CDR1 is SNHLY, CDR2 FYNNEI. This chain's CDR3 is CASSLEGALVRQYF. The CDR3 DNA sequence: TGTGCCAGCTCCCTTGAGGGGGCTTTGGTCAGGCAGTACTTC.

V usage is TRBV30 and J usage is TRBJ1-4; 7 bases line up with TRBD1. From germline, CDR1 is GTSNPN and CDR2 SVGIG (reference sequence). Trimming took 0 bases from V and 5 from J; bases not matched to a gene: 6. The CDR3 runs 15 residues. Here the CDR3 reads CAWSVGGRRNEKLFF. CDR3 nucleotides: TGTGCCTGGAGTGTAGGGGGCAGGCGCAATGAAAAACTGTTTTTT. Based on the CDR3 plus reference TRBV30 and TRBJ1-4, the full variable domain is SQTIHQWPATLVQPVGSPLSLECTVEGTSNPNLYWYRQAAGRGLQLLFYSVGIGQISSEVPQNLSASRPQDRQFILSSKKLLLSDSGFYLCAWSVGGRRNEKLFFGSGTQLSVL.

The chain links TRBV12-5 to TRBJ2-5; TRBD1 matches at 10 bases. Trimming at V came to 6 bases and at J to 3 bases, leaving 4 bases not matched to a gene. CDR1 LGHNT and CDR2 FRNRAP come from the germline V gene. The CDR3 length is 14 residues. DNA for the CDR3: TGTGCTAGTGGGCCTGGGACAGGGGAAGAGACCCAGTACTTC. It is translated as CASGPGTGEETQYF.

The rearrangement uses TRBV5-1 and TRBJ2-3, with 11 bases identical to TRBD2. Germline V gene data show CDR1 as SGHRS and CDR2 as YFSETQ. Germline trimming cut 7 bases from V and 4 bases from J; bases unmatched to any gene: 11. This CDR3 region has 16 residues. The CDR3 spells CASCPPVAGGPDTQYF. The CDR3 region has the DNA TGCGCCAGCTGCCCCCCCGTAGCGGGGGGGCCAGATACGCAGTATTTT.

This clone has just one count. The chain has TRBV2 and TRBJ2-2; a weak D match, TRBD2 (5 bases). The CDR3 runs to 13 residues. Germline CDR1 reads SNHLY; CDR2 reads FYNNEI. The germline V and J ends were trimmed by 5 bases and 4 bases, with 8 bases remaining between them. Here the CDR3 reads CASSRLSTGELFF. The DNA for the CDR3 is TGTGCCAGCAGTCGACTAAGCACCGGGGAGCTGTTTTTT.

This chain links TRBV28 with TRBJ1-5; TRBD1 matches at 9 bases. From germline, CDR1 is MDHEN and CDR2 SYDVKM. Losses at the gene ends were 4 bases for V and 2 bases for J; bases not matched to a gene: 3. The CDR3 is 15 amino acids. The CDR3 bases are TGTGCCAGCAGTTACGGGACAGGGCGCAATCAGCCCCAGCATTTT. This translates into CASSYGTGRNQPQHF.

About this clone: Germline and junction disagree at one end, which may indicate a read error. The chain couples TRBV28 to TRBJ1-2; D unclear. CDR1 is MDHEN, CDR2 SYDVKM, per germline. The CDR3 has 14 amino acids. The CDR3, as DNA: TGTGCCAGCAAGAGGGTGGGTTCTAACTATGGCCACACCTTC. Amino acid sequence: CASKRVGSNYGHTF.

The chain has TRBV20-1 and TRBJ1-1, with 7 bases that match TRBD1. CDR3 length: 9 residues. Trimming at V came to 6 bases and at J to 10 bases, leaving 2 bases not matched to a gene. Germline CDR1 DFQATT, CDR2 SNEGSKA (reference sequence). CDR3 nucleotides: TGCAGTGCGGACAGGTTAGCTTTCTTT. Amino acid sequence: CSADRLAFF.

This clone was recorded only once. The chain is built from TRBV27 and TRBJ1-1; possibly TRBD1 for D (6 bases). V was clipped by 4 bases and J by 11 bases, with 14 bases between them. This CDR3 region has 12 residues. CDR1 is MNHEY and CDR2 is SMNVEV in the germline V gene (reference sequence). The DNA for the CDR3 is TGTGCCAGCAGTTCCCCAGGGGCCCGGGCTTTCTTT. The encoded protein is CASSSPGARAFF.

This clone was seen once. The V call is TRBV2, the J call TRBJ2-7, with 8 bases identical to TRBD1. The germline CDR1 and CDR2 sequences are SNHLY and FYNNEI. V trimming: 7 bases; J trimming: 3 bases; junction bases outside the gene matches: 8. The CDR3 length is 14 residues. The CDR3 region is CASKGQGINYEQYF. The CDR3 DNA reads TGTGCCAGCAAAGGACAGGGAATAAACTACGAGCAGTACTTC.

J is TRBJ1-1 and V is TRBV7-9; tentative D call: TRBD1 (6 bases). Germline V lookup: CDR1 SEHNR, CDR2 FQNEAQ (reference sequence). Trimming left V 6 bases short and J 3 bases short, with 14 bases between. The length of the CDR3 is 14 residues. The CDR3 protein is CASRITGKDTEAFF. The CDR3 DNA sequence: TGTGCCAGCAGAATTACAGGGAAGGACACTGAAGCTTTCTTT.

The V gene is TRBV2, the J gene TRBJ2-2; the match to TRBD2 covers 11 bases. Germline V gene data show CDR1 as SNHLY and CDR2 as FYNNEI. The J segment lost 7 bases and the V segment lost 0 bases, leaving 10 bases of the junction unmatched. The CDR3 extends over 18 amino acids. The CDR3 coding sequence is TGTGCCAGCAGTGAAGCGCTTGTAGCGGGGGGGCGTCACGGGGAGCTGTTTTTT. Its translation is CASSEALVAGGRHGELFF.

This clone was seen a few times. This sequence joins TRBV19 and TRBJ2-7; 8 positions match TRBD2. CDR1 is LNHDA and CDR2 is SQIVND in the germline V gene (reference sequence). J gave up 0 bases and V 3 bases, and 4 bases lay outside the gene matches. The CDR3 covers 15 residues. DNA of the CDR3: TGTGCCAGTAGTATTTTGAGCGGGAGCTCCTACGAGCAGTACTTC. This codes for CASSILSGSSYEQYF.

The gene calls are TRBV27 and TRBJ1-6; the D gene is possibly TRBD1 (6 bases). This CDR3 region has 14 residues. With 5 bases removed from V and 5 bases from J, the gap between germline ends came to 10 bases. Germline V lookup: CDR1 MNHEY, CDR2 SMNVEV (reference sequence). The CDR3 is CASSLRQDNSPLHF. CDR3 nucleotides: TGTGCCAGCAGTCTCCGACAGGATAATTCACCCCTCCACTTT.

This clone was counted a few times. CDR3 region: CASSRGPGSNYGYTF. The CDR3 DNA is TGTGCCAGCAGCCGGGGCCCAGGGTCCAACTATGGCTACACCTTC. The chain joins TRBV14 to TRBJ1-2; D is possibly TRBD1 (5 bases). CDR1 is SGHDN, CDR2 FVKESK, per germline. Trimming took off 4 bases at V and 2 bases at J, with 14 bases between the two ends. This CDR3 comprises 15 residues.

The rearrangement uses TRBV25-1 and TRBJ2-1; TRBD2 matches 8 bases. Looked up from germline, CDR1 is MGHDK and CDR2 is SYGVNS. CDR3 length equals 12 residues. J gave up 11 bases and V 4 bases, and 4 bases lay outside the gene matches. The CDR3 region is CASSGTSGKQFF. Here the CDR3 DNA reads TGTGCCAGCAGTGGTACTAGCGGCAAGCAGTTCTTC. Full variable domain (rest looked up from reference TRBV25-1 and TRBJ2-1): EADIYQTPRYLVIGTGKKITLECSQTMGHDKMYWYQQDPGMELHLIHYSYGVNSTEKGDLSSESTVSRIRTEHFPLTLESARPSHTSQYLCASSGTSGKQFFGPGTRLTVL.

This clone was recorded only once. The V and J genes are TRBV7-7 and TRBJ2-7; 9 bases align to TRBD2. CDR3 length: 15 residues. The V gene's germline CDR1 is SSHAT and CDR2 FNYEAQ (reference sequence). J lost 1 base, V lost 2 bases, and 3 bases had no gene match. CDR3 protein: CASSLRLAGSYEQYF. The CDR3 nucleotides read TGTGCCAGCAGCTTACGGCTAGCGGGATCCTACGAGCAGTACTTC.

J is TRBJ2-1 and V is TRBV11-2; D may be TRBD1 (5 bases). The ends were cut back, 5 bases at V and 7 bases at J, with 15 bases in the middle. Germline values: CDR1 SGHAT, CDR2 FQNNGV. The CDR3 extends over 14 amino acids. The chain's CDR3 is CASSPLRQSNEQFF. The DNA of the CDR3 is TGTGCCAGCAGCCCACTCCGACAGTCGAATGAGCAGTTCTTC.

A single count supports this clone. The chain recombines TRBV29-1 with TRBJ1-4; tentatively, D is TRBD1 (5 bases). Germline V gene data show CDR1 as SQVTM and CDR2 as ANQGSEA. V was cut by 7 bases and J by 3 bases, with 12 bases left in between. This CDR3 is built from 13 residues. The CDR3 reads CSAKDRPNEKLFF. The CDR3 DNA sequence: TGCAGCGCAAAAGACAGACCTAATGAAAAACTGTTTTTT.

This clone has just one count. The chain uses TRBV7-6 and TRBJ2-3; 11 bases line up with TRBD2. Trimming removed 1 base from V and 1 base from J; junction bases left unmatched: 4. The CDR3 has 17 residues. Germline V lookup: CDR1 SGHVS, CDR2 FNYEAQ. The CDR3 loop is CASSLGTSGYRTDTQYF. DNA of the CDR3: TGTGCCAGCAGCTTAGGGACTAGCGGGTACCGCACAGATACGCAGTATTTT. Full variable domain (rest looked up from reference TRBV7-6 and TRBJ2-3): GAGVSQSPRYKVTKRGQDVALRCDPISGHVSLYWYRQALGQGPEFLTYFNYEAQQDKSGLPNDRFSAERPEGSISTLTIQRTEQRDSAMYRCASSLGTSGYRTDTQYFGPGTRLTVL.

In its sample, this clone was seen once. This CDR3 is CASSQDRGGGGEKLFF. The CDR3 bases are TGTGCCAGCAGCCAAGATCGGGGGGGCGGTGGTGAAAAACTGTTTTTT. The gene calls are TRBV14 and TRBJ1-4; tentatively, D is TRBD1 (6 bases). The CDR3 spans 16 residues. Trimming stripped 0 bases from V and 7 bases from J, with 15 bases between. The germline gives CDR1 SGHDN, CDR2 FVKESK.

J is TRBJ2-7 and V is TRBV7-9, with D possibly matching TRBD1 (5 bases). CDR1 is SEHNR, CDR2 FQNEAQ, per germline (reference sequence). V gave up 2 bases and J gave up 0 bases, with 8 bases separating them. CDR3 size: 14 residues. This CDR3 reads CASSLQGSSYEQYF. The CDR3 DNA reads TGTGCCAGCAGCTTACAGGGAAGCTCCTACGAGCAGTACTTC.